Sequencing of this T cell receptor beta chain was carried out in a study of response to subunit inactivated influenza vaccine. TCRdb redid the calling of the RT-PCR reads with MiXCR, one entry per CDR3 protein. Of some 640,000 distinct CDR3 sequences detected, roughly 14% appear once; the ten largest clones hold 5.5% to 7%. Findings of the study overall: With each seasonal influenza vaccination, the authors suggested, few new T cells are recruited.

As concerns this clonotype: Its antigen remains unidentified.

Germline trimming cut 10 bases from V and 0 bases from J; bases unmatched to any gene: 17. Germline values: CDR1 LGHDT, CDR2 YNNKEL (reference sequence). The CDR3 loop spans 17 amino acids. This sequence originates from a man aged 50 to 59 who received an inactivated influenza vaccine. V is TRBV3-1 and J is TRBJ2-7; the match to TRBD1 covers 8 bases. Sequenced here: PBMCs from blood, sampled 14 to 15 days before vaccination. The CDR3: CATSHDPGGPTSYEQYF. CDR3 bases: TGTGCCACCTCCCACGATCCAGGGGGCCCCACCTCCTACGAGCAGTACTTC.